Each of the 19 T cell receptor beta chains below was sequenced from the same sample in a study of CD8 T cells in ankylosing spondylitis. Using its own MiXCR run on the 5' RACE reads, TCRdb lists one record per CDR3 protein. The sample carries 200,000 to 300,000 distinct CDR3 sequences, around 8% recorded once. The sequenced sample consisted of blood, either unsorted or a sorted T cell fraction (not recorded which). All receptors derive from a female donor with ankylosing spondylitis or in good health (not recorded which).

This clonotype was observed many times. This sequence joins TRBV19 and TRBJ1-1; 8 positions agree with TRBD1. The CDR3 runs 13 residues. Losses at the gene ends were 10 bases for V and 4 bases for J; bases not matched to a gene: 8. Germline-derived CDR1 and CDR2 are LNHDA and SQIVND (reference sequence). The CDR3 sequence: CATLTDRATEAFF. The CDR3 DNA reads TGTGCCACCCTGACGGACAGGGCCACTGAAGCTTTCTTT.

The sample holds many counts of this clonotype. This chain joins TRBV6-2 or TRBV6-3 and TRBJ2-1; 7 positions agree with TRBD2. The junction had 3 bases not matched to a gene; V was cut back by 2 bases and J by 5 bases. The CDR3 runs 14 residues. Germline CDR1 MNHEY, CDR2 SVGEGT. Here the CDR3 reads CASSYGLENNEQFF. CDR3 DNA: TGTGCCAGCAGTTACGGACTAGAGAACAATGAGCAGTTCTTC.

This clonotype was recorded at least ten times. The chain couples TRBV19 to TRBJ2-5; 12 nucleotides line up with TRBD2. The CDR3 spans 17 residues. Trimming at V came to 10 bases and at J to 1 base, leaving 13 bases not matched to a gene. The germline V gene encodes CDR1 LNHDA and CDR2 SQIVND (reference sequence). The CDR3 sequence: CATSWTSGTNLQETQYF. CDR3 bases: TGTGCCACCTCGTGGACTAGCGGGACCAATCTCCAAGAGACCCAGTACTTC.

Worth noting for this clonotype: This may stem from a read error, because a much larger clone lies one nucleotide away. The rearrangement joins TRBV6-1 to TRBJ1-2; D ambiguous. The CDR3 length is 14 residues. Germline V gives CDR1 MNHNS, CDR2 SASEGT. The CDR3 DNA sequence: TGTGCCAGCACCGCACGGATAGCCTCCTATGTCTACACCTTC. Amino acids: CASTARIASYVYTF.

This clonotype showed up many times. The chain couples TRBV18 to TRBJ2-4; no reliable D call. The CDR3 spans 12 residues. Looked up from germline, CDR1 is KGHSH and CDR2 is LQKENI. V was shortened by 2 bases and J by 13 bases, with 12 bases between the two germline ends. The CDR3 reads CASSPNLEQQYF. In DNA form, the CDR3 reads TGTGCCAGCTCACCAAATCTGGAACAGCAGTACTTC.

This clonotype was detected ten times or more. The chain is built from TRBV27 and TRBJ2-5, with TRBD2 identical over 14 bases. This CDR3 has 19 amino acids. Per germline, CDR1 MNHEY and CDR2 SMNVEV (reference sequence). Unmatched junction bases numbered 17, after V lost 6 bases and J lost 5 bases. The CDR3 here is CASSSRMTSGRAGGETQYF. The CDR3 coding sequence is TGTGCCAGCAGCTCCCGCATGACTAGCGGGAGGGCCGGGGGGGAGACCCAGTACTTC.

This clonotype appeared many times. The rearrangement links TRBV20-1 to TRBJ2-7, with unresolved D. V was pared by 1 base and J by 2 bases, with 12 bases between. The CDR3 runs 14 residues. The germline V gene has CDR1 DFQATT and CDR2 SNEGSKA (reference sequence). For the CDR3, the DNA is TGCAGTGCTAGAGGTCAGACCAACCCCTACGAGCAGTACTTC. As protein: CSARGQTNPYEQYF.

The CDR3 bases are TGTGCCAGCAGGTCCGGACGGGGGAATCAGCCCCAGCATTTT. Residues: CASRSGRGNQPQHF. The chain combines TRBV6-2 or TRBV6-3 with TRBJ1-5; possibly TRBD1 for D (5 bases). CDR1 and CDR2 (germline): MNHEY, SVGEGT. The CDR3 consists of 14 residues. The V end lost 6 bases, the J end lost 4 bases, and 13 bases lay between the germline ends.

This clonotype was detected many times. The V call is TRBV6-1, the J call TRBJ2-1; D uncertain. CDR1 MNHNS and CDR2 SASEGT come from the germline V gene. The V end was cut by 6 bases, the J end by 5 bases, with 17 bases between. The CDR3 loop spans 15 amino acids. The CDR3 sequence: CASSPPGFVDNEQFF. CDR3 DNA: TGTGCCAGCAGCCCCCCTGGGTTCGTGGACAATGAGCAGTTCTTC.

This clonotype appeared many times. This chain connects TRBV20-1 to TRBJ1-1; D is perhaps TRBD1 (5 bases). Trimming removed 5 bases at V and 4 bases at J, with 14 bases between. In germline, CDR1 is DFQATT, CDR2 SNEGSKA (reference sequence). The CDR3 runs 13 residues. DNA of the CDR3: TGCAGTGCTTCCAGGGCCGGGGGCACTGAAGCTTTCTTT. Protein: CSASRAGGTEAFF.

About this clonotype itself: Given a much more abundant clone one base away, this may be a read error. V and J are TRBV5-1 and TRBJ2-5, with 10 bases that match TRBD2. The V gene's germline CDR1 is SGHRS and CDR2 YFSETQ. The CDR3 is 17 amino acids. The CDR3 DNA follows: TGCACCAGCAGCTTGGTGGCTAGCGGGAGCCAGGCAGAGACCCAGTACTTC. Its protein is CTSSLVASGSQAETQYF.

This clonotype was observed many times. The rearrangement joins TRBV9 to TRBJ2-7, with TRBD2 matching over 8 bases. Germline V gene sequence: CDR1 SGDLS, CDR2 YYNGEE. The CDR3 sequence is 15 residues long. J gave up 4 bases and V 3 bases, and 9 bases lay outside the gene matches. The CDR3 nucleotides read TGTGCCAGCAGCGAGGAGCCTAGCGGGCTGTACGAGCAGTACTTC. It is translated as CASSEEPSGLYEQYF.

On this clonotype itself: Since a much larger clone is just one base distant, this may be a read error. V gene TRBV5-1 combines with J gene TRBJ2-7; TRBD1 agrees at 9 bases. This CDR3 contains 15 residues. The V gene's germline CDR1 is SGHRS and CDR2 YFSETQ. Unmatched junction bases numbered 13, after V lost 7 bases and J lost 5 bases. The CDR3 reads CASGSPGQGAHEQYF. The CDR3 DNA follows: TGCGCCAGCGGCTCACCGGGACAGGGAGCACACGAGCAGTACTTC. Variable domain in full (rest from reference TRBV5-1 and TRBJ2-7): KAGVTQTPRYLIKTRGQQVTLSCSPISGHRSVSWYQQTPGQGLQFLFEYFSETQRNKGNFPGRFSGRQFSNSRSEMNVSTLELGDSALYLCASGSPGQGAHEQYFGPGTRLTVT.

This clonotype was seen repeatedly, ten times or more. This chain uses TRBV24-1 with TRBJ2-3, with TRBD1 identical over 9 bases. This CDR3 region has 14 residues. Trimming took 9 bases from V and 4 from J; bases not matched to a gene: 7. CDR1 KGHDR and CDR2 SFDVKD come from the germline V gene. The DNA of the CDR3 is TGTGCCACCGCCGGGACAGGGATCTCAGATACGCAGTATTTT. It is translated as CATAGTGISDTQYF.

The chain recombines TRBV18 with TRBJ1-5, with a tentative D call TRBD1 (5 bases). The V and J ends lost 5 bases and 5 bases respectively, with 7 bases between them. The V gene's germline CDR1 is KGHSH and CDR2 LQKENI. This CDR3 is built from 12 residues. The DNA of the CDR3 is TGTGCCAGCTCAGTGGGGGATCAGCCCCAGCATTTT. It yields the protein CASSVGDQPQHF.

This clonotype has a count of ten or more. The chain has TRBV7-7 and TRBJ2-2, with a weak D call TRBD1 (6 bases). This CDR3 region has 15 residues. The germline V gene has CDR1 SSHAT and CDR2 FNYEAQ (reference sequence). Trimming removed 6 bases from V and 5 bases from J, with 16 bases in between. Here the CDR3 DNA reads TGTGCCAGCAGTCCAGGGGCAGGATGGACCGGGGAGCTGTTTTTT. This codes for CASSPGAGWTGELFF.

This clonotype was found many times. The V call is TRBV5-5, the J call TRBJ2-3, with TRBD2 as a possible D gene (5 bases). CDR1 and CDR2 from the germline V gene are SGHKS and YYEKEE (reference sequence). V lost 7 bases to trimming and J lost 2 bases, with 17 bases between them. There are 15 residues in the CDR3. The DNA for the CDR3 is TGTGCCAGCTGGATAGGACGGGATTCCACAGATACGCAGTATTTT. Translation gives CASWIGRDSTDTQYF.

This clonotype was seen repeatedly, ten times or more. The genes are TRBV6-5 and TRBJ2-7; maybe TRBD1 (6 bases). The CDR3 length is 12 residues. The V end was cut by 7 bases, the J end by 1 base, with 8 bases between. The germline V gene has CDR1 MNHEY and CDR2 SVGAGI. CDR3 amino acids: CASTDRSYEQYF. CDR3 bases: TGTGCCAGCACGGACAGATCCTACGAGCAGTACTTC.

This clonotype was observed at least ten times. The J gene is TRBJ2-5, the V gene TRBV11-2; 7 bases are shared with TRBD2. Germline-derived CDR1 and CDR2 are SGHAT and FQNNGV. With 3 bases clipped from V and 5 bases from J, the junction kept 9 bases outside the gene matches. The CDR3 is 15 residues long. The CDR3 nucleotides are TGTGCCAGCAGCTTTCGGGCGGGAGTGGGTGAGACCCAGTACTTC. The encoded protein is CASSFRAGVGETQYF. The full variable domain, completed using reference TRBV11-2 and TRBJ2-5, is EAGVAQSPRYKIIEKRQSVAFWCNPISGHATLYWYQQILGQGPKLLIQFQNNGVVDDSQLPKDRFSAERLKGVDSTLKIQPAKLEDSAVYLCASSFRAGVGETQYFGPGTRLLVL.